The 27 T cell receptor beta chains presented below share a single source sample, sequenced in a study of response to subunit inactivated influenza vaccine. TCRdb processed the RT-PCR reads anew with MiXCR; each CDR3 protein has one entry. The sample holds 150,000 to 200,000 distinct CDR3 sequences, around 12% seen once. These sequences were also reported in another study, on T cells expressing NK-cell markers. That publication notes: TCR beta libraries carry UMIs added by 5'RACE template switching.

The sample consisted of CD8+ T cells sorted from PBMCs, taken less than 13 days after vaccination. These TCRs come from a man aged 45-60 years who received an inactivated influenza vaccine.

The chain carries TRBV3-1 and TRBJ2-7; D ambiguous. The CDR3 runs to 15 residues. The ends were cut back, 0 bases at V and 0 bases at J, with 9 bases in the middle. The germline gives CDR1 LGHDT, CDR2 YNNKEL (reference sequence). The CDR3 nucleotides read TGTGCCAGCAGCCAAGAGCCCGGCTACTCCTACGAGCAGTACTTC. It yields the protein CASSQEPGYSYEQYF.

This chain connects TRBV6-6 to TRBJ2-2; the match to TRBD1 covers 10 bases. Unmatched junction bases numbered 2, after V lost 8 bases and J lost 5 bases. The CDR3 spans 13 residues. Germline-derived CDR1 and CDR2 are MNHNY and SVGAGI (reference sequence). The CDR3 is CASRTGGTGELFF. The DNA for the CDR3 is TGTGCCAGCCGGACAGGGGGTACCGGGGAGCTGTTTTTT.

This clonotype was found a few times. This chain connects TRBV9 to TRBJ2-7, with D hard to call. This CDR3 has 13 amino acids. The V end was cut by 1 base, the J end by 2 bases, with 7 bases between. Germline V lookup: CDR1 SGDLS, CDR2 YYNGEE. CDR3 nucleotides: TGTGCCAGCAGCGTAACAGAGACCTACGAGCAGTACTTC. As protein: CASSVTETYEQYF.

J is TRBJ2-1 and V is TRBV19; 9 bases line up with TRBD2. Germline V lookup: CDR1 LNHDA, CDR2 SQIVND (reference sequence). The V and J ends lost 3 bases and 4 bases, in that order; junction bases with no gene match: 7. The CDR3 is 16 residues long. This CDR3 is CASSIRTSGHYNEQFF. In nucleotides, the CDR3 is TGTGCCAGTAGTATTAGAACTAGCGGGCATTACAATGAGCAGTTCTTC.

This chain joins TRBV7-3 and TRBJ2-1; 9 positions agree with TRBD1. The CDR3 sequence is 16 residues long. Germline loops: CDR1 SGHTA, CDR2 FQGTGA. V lost 2 bases to trimming and J lost 5 bases; unmatched junction nucleotides: 7. This chain's CDR3 is CASSLARTGANNEQFF. In DNA form, the CDR3 reads TGTGCCAGCAGCTTAGCCCGGACAGGGGCCAACAATGAGCAGTTCTTC.

The V gene is TRBV7-9, the J gene TRBJ2-1; no reliable D call. V was trimmed by 1 base and J by 15 bases, leaving 13 bases between them. The CDR3 is 12 amino acids. The V gene's germline CDR1 is SEHNR and CDR2 FQNEAQ (reference sequence). CDR3 DNA: TGTGCCAGCAGCTTAGGTTACTCGACTGGGTTCTTC. Translated, it gives CASSLGYSTGFF.

The chain links TRBV4-2 to TRBJ2-1, with 8 bases aligning to TRBD2. V shed 1 base and J 2 bases; nucleotides not matched to a gene: 4. The CDR3 totals 16 residues. CDR1 is LGHNA and CDR2 is YNFKEQ in the germline V gene. The CDR3 sequence: CASSQGAGGAYNEQFF. The DNA of the CDR3 is TGTGCCAGCAGCCAAGGGGCGGGGGGCGCCTACAATGAGCAGTTCTTC.

This clonotype was detected only a few times. The chain joins TRBV15 to TRBJ2-1; the D gene is possibly TRBD2 (5 bases). Trimming took 0 bases from V and 3 from J, leaving 9 bases between them. This CDR3 comprises 15 residues. The V gene's germline CDR1 is LNHNV and CDR2 YYDKDF (reference sequence). The CDR3 DNA reads as TGTGCCACCAGCAGAGATCGGGATGTCTACAATGAGCAGTTCTTC. This encodes CATSRDRDVYNEQFF.

The sample holds many counts of this clonotype. The chain uses TRBV4-1 and TRBJ2-7; D perhaps matches TRBD2 (6 bases). The germline V gene has CDR1 MGHRA and CDR2 YSYEKL. V was clipped by 1 base and J by 7 bases, with 17 bases between them. The CDR3 runs to 15 residues. As DNA, the CDR3 is TGCGCCAGCAGCCAAGCGGGGGAAGGTTTGATTGAGCAGTACTTC. It yields the protein CASSQAGEGLIEQYF.

A few counts support this clonotype. CDR3 amino acids: CASSIAISTAYEQYF. The CDR3, as DNA: TGCGCCAGCAGCATCGCAATTTCTACAGCCTACGAGCAGTACTTC. The chain carries TRBV4-3 and TRBJ2-7; D is undetermined. V was clipped by 5 bases and J by 2 bases, with 16 bases between them. CDR3 length equals 15 residues. The germline gives CDR1 LGHNA, CDR2 YSLEER.

The chain is built from TRBV12-2 and TRBJ2-6; the table's D call, TRBD2, has no DNA check behind it. TRBV12-2 is a pseudogene segment. This CDR3 is built from 18 residues. CDR3 bases: TGTGCAAGTCGCTTAGACGGCGGGAGGGCCTTTGGGGCCAACGTCCTGACTTTC. As protein: CASRLDGGRAFGANVLTF.

This clonotype appeared a few times. The chain is built from TRBV6-2 or TRBV6-3 and TRBJ2-5, with unresolved D. The CDR3 has 14 residues. The germline gives CDR1 MNHEY, CDR2 SVGEGT. Between the trimmed V and J ends, which lost 5 bases and 4 bases, there was a span of 14 bases. The CDR3 spells CASSLGSGPETQYF. CDR3 sequence (DNA): TGTGCCAGCAGTCTCGGATCCGGACCAGAGACCCAGTACTTC.

V and J are TRBV4-3 and TRBJ2-1, with D possibly matching TRBD1 (6 bases). The V end was cut by 0 bases, the J end by 4 bases, with 10 bases between. Germline V CDR1 and CDR2: LGHNA, YSLEER. The CDR3 length is 15 residues. CDR3 sequence (DNA): TGCGCCAGCAGCCAAGAAAGGGGGACGTACAATGAGCAGTTCTTC. This encodes CASSQERGTYNEQFF.

This clonotype was seen a few times. CDR3 loop: CASSYSLSPLTGDAKNIQYF. CDR3 bases: TGTGCCAGCAGTTACTCGTTATCGCCCCTGACAGGTGACGCCAAAAACATTCAGTACTTC. J is TRBJ2-4 and V is TRBV6-2 or TRBV6-3; a possible D gene is TRBD1 (6 bases). CDR3 length: 20 amino acids. The germline gives CDR1 MNHEY, CDR2 SVGEGT. The V gene lost 0 bases and the J gene lost 1 base, with 22 bases spanning the gap.

This clonotype was counted many times. The rearrangement joins TRBV7-9 to TRBJ2-1; 8 nucleotides align to TRBD2. The CDR3 contains 16 residues. J lost 4 bases, V lost 5 bases, and 10 bases had no gene match. The V gene's germline CDR1 is SEHNR and CDR2 FQNEAQ (reference sequence). The CDR3 sequence is CASSVTSGILYNEQFF. Written as DNA, the CDR3 is TGTGCCAGCAGCGTTACTAGCGGAATATTATACAATGAGCAGTTCTTC.

The table lists this clonotype with a few counts. The chain uses TRBV12-3 or TRBV12-4 and TRBJ2-2; 10 bases fit TRBD1. The V segment lost 1 base and the J segment 4 bases; nucleotides outside the gene matches: 0. This CDR3 has 15 residues. This CDR3 reads CASSLGTGGTGELFF. The CDR3 DNA sequence: TGTGCCAGCAGTTTAGGGACAGGGGGCACCGGGGAGCTGTTTTTT.

Ten or more counts support this clonotype. V is TRBV29-1 and J is TRBJ2-1, with 7 bases that match TRBD1. CDR3 length equals 15 residues. J lost 3 bases, V lost 6 bases, and 11 bases had no gene match. Germline assignment: CDR1 SQVTM and CDR2 ANQGSEA. In DNA, the CDR3 is TGCAGCGTCCCCCCTCCGGGACAGATCTACAATGAGCAGTTCTTC. This gives the protein CSVPPPGQIYNEQFF.

The chain employs TRBV6-5 and TRBJ2-2; maybe TRBD1 (5 bases). CDR3 size: 15 residues. V was clipped by 0 bases and J by 2 bases, with 7 bases between them. In germline, CDR1 is MNHEY, CDR2 SVGAGI. CDR3 protein: CASSYSQGNTGELFF. The CDR3 nucleotides are TGTGCCAGCAGTTACTCCCAGGGAAACACCGGGGAGCTGTTTTTT.

This clonotype occurred a few times. This chain links TRBV9 with TRBJ2-7; 7 bases are a match to TRBD1. The germline V gene encodes CDR1 SGDLS and CDR2 YYNGEE. With V trimmed by 0 bases and J by 3 bases, 9 bases remained unmatched. This CDR3 is 16 amino acids long. The CDR3 sequence is CASSVGDSGEFYEQYF. DNA of the CDR3: TGTGCCAGCAGCGTAGGGGACAGCGGAGAGTTCTACGAGCAGTACTTC.

This clonotype came up a few times. The chain carries TRBV19 and TRBJ1-2; 7 bases line up with TRBD1. This CDR3 comprises 14 residues. Trimming removed 7 bases from V and 4 bases from J; junction bases left unmatched: 9. Germline V gene data show CDR1 as LNHDA and CDR2 as SQIVND (reference sequence). The DNA of the CDR3 is TGTGCCAGTATCCCCGCGGGACAGACCTATGGCTACACCTTC. Its translation: CASIPAGQTYGYTF.

This sequence joins TRBV4-3 and TRBJ2-3; 8 nucleotides agree with TRBD2. The germline V gene has CDR1 LGHNA and CDR2 YSLEER. V was clipped by 0 bases and J by 1 base; unmatched bases: 6. CDR3 length: 17 amino acids. Here the CDR3 reads CASSQDRREEGTDTQYF. The CDR3 DNA follows: TGCGCCAGCAGCCAAGATAGGCGGGAGGAGGGCACAGATACGCAGTATTTT.

The DNA for the CDR3 is TGTGCCAGCAGCCAAGCACACAATTTTGCGGGGGGGGGTAATGAGCAGTTCTTC. Protein sequence: CASSQAHNFAGGGNEQFF. The V and J genes are TRBV3-1 and TRBJ2-1, with 9 bases that match TRBD2. CDR1 LGHDT and CDR2 YNNKEL come from the germline V gene (reference sequence). CDR3 length: 18 residues. The V segment lost 1 base and the J segment 7 bases; nucleotides outside the gene matches: 14.

V gene TRBV27 combines with J gene TRBJ2-7, with a possible D match to TRBD1 (5 bases). V lost 6 bases and J lost 3, with 18 bases in between. This CDR3 has 15 residues. Germline-derived CDR1 and CDR2 are MNHEY and SMNVEV (reference sequence). The CDR3 nucleotides read TGTGCCAGCAGCCCGAACCCCCAGGGATACTACGAGCAGTACTTC. It specifies CASSPNPQGYYEQYF.

V and J are TRBV7-9 and TRBJ1-4; D possibly corresponds to TRBD1 (6 bases). Germline values: CDR1 SEHNR, CDR2 FQNEAQ (reference sequence). The CDR3 has 15 amino acids. Trimming left V 5 bases short and J 0 bases short, with 10 bases between. The CDR3 nucleotides are TGTGCCAGCAGCCCTGGGACAACAACTAATGAAAAACTGTTTTTT. Translated, it gives CASSPGTTTNEKLFF. The variable domain in full, completed from reference TRBV7-9 and TRBJ1-4, reads DTGVSQNPRHKITKRGQNVTFRCDPISEHNRLYWYRQTLGQGPEFLTYFQNEAQLEKSRLLSDRFSAERPKGSFSTLEIQRTEQGDSAMYLCASSPGTTTNEKLFFGSGTQLSVL.

The chain combines TRBV5-1 with TRBJ2-3; 8 nucleotides line up with TRBD2. The CDR3 extends over 16 amino acids. Germline V gene data show CDR1 as SGHRS and CDR2 as YFSETQ. With 0 bases clipped from V and 2 bases from J, the junction kept 5 bases outside the gene matches. The CDR3 is CASSLGGRLITDTQYF. CDR3 DNA: TGCGCCAGCAGCTTGGGCGGGAGGCTTATCACAGATACGCAGTATTTT.

There are many counts of this clonotype. The V call is TRBV4-2, the J call TRBJ2-3; TRBD2 aligns across 7 bases. This CDR3 comprises 15 residues. Trimming cost V 0 bases and J 2 bases; bases outside gene matches: 2. Germline V gene data show CDR1 as LGHNA and CDR2 as YNFKEQ. The CDR3 DNA sequence: TGTGCCAGCAGCCAAGACCTAGCGGTCACAGATACGCAGTATTTT. Amino acids: CASSQDLAVTDTQYF.

In this sample, this clonotype turned up a few times. The V gene is TRBV3-1, the J gene TRBJ1-2, with a possible D match to TRBD1 (5 bases). Trimming cost V 0 bases and J 4 bases, with 9 bases left between them. CDR1 and CDR2 from the germline V gene are LGHDT and YNNKEL (reference sequence). The CDR3 is 14 residues long. The CDR3 reads CASSQEWQGYGYTF. DNA for the CDR3: TGTGCCAGCAGCCAAGAGTGGCAGGGCTATGGCTACACCTTC.